The sequence of this T cell receptor beta chain was determined in a study of shared clonotypes between healthy human individuals. For the study at large: Donors were two women and a few men aged 18 to 49.

On this clone: Its antigen is unidentified.

Libraries were prepared by immunoSEQ multiplex PCR; TCRdb keeps only in-frame clonotypes and omits some of them. The repertoire holds about 2.2 million clones, just under 95% seen once, with approximately 1.6% in the top ten. Findings and limits, study-wide: Having only a few donors restricted how much genetic and exposure-history diversity was captured.

This CDR3 is built from 17 residues. Trimming took 4 bases from V and 1 from J; bases not matched to a gene: 11. Germline-derived CDR1 and CDR2 are SGHRS and YFSETQ. Naive CD8 cells lacked CD45RO, underwent positive selection for CCR7 and left out terminally differentiated effector memory CD45RA+ cells. The sequence derives from a man between 18 and 29 years old in good health. Some clones in this sample may be carry-over from other donors' samples. This sequence joins TRBV5-1 and TRBJ2-1, with 7 bases lining up with TRBD2. Sequencing was performed on naive CD8+ T cells from PBMCs. The CDR3 coding sequence is TGCGCCAGCAGCCCACCGACTAGCTTAACGTCCTACAATGAGCAGTTCTTC. Translating it yields CASSPPTSLTSYNEQFF.